What follows are 4 T cell receptor beta chains derived from one specimen sequenced in a study of CD8+CD57+ T cells in acquired aplastic anemia. It was patients with CD8+CD57+ cell expansion by flow cytometry who were chosen for sequencing. Genomic DNA templated the TCR beta VDJ and CDR3 profiling. TCRdb reanalysed the reads using MiXCR and keeps one entry per CDR3 protein. The data show 170,000 or so distinct CDR3 sequences, roughly three fifths seen once. The sample comprised sorted CD4+, CD8+, or CD8+CD57+ T cells (not recorded which) from PBMCs. The receptor set was obtained from a human donor with aplastic anemia.

Of note for this clonotype: One end of the junction varies from germline; a read error may be responsible. The V and J genes are TRBV7-7 and TRBJ2-7, with TRBD1 matching over 9 bases. The germline CDR1 and CDR2 sequences are SSHAT and FNYEAQ (reference sequence). This CDR3 region has 15 residues. The CDR3 nucleotides are TGTGCTAGCAGCTTGCCCTACAGGGGGCGCGACGAGCAGTACTTC. Translated: CASSLPYRGRDEQYF.

This clonotype was counted once. The J gene is TRBJ2-3, the V gene TRBV7-3; 7 positions match TRBD1. CDR3 length equals 12 residues. The V gene's germline CDR1 is SGHTA and CDR2 FQGTGA. Trimming cost V 7 bases and J 10 bases; bases outside gene matches: 8. CDR3 region: CASTRYRGAQYF. CDR3 in DNA: TGTGCCAGCACTCGATACAGGGGAGCGCAGTATTTT.

This clonotype appeared many times. The chain has TRBV4-2 and TRBJ2-7; possibly TRBD1 for D (6 bases). The germline V gene has CDR1 LGHNA and CDR2 YNFKEQ. The CDR3 spans 14 residues. The V and J ends lost 4 bases and 5 bases respectively, with 15 bases between them. The CDR3 DNA reads as TGTGCCAGCAGCCCTACAGGGTTTCCTAACGAGCAGTACTTC. It encodes CASSPTGFPNEQYF.

This clonotype was observed a handful of times. The CDR3 spells CASTPTGLEAFF. CDR3 DNA sequence: TGTGCCAGCACCCCGACAGGGTTAGAAGCTTTCTTT. The gene calls are TRBV7-3 and TRBJ1-1; TRBD1 matches at 7 bases. CDR3 length: 12 residues. Germline-derived CDR1 and CDR2 are SGHTA and FQGTGA. V was clipped by 7 bases and J by 8 bases; unmatched bases: 7.